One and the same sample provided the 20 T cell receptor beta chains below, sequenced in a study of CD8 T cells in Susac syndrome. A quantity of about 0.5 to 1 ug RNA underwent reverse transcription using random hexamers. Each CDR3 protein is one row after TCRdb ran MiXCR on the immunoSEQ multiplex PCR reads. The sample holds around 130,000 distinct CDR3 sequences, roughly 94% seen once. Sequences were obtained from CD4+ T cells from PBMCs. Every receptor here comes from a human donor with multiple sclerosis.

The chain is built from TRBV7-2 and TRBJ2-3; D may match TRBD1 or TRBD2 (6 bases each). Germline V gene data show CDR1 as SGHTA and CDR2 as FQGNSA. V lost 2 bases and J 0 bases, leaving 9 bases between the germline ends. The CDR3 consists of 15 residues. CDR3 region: CASSLRGTSTDTQYF. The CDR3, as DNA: TGTGCCAGCAGCTTAAGGGGGACTAGCACAGATACGCAGTATTTT.

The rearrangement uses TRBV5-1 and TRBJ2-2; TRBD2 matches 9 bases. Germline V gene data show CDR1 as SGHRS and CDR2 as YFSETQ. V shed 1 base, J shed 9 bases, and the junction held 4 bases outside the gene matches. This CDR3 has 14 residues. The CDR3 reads CASSLSSGTRELFF. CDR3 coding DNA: TGCGCCAGCAGCTTGTCTAGCGGGACGAGGGAGCTGTTTTTT.

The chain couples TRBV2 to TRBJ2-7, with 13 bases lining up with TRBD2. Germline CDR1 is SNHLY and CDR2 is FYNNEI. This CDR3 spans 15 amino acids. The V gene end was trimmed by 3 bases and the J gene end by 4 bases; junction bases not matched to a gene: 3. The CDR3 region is CASSDGLAGEYEQYF. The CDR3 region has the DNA TGTGCCAGCAGTGATGGACTAGCGGGGGAGTACGAGCAGTACTTC.

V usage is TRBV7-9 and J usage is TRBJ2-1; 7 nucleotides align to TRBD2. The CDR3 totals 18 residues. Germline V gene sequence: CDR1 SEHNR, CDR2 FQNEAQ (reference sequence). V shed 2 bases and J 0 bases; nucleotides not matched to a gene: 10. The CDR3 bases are TGTGCCAGCAGCTTACCCGCTAGCGGCCTTAGCTCCTACAATGAGCAGTTCTTC. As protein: CASSLPASGLSSYNEQFF.

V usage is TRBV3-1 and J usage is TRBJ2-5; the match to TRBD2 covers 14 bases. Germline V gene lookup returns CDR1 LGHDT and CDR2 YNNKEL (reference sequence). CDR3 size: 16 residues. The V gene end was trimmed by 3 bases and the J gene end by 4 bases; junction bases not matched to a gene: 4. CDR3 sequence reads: CASSQSGTSGGETQYF. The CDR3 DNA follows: TGTGCCAGCAGCCAGTCCGGGACTAGCGGGGGAGAGACCCAGTACTTC.

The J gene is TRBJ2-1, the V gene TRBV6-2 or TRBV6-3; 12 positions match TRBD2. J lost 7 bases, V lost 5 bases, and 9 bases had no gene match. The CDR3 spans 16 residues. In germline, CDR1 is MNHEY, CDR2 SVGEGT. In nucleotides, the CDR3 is TGTGCCAGCAGTCCTACTAGCGGGGGGCGACGGAATGAGCAGTTCTTC. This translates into CASSPTSGGRRNEQFF.

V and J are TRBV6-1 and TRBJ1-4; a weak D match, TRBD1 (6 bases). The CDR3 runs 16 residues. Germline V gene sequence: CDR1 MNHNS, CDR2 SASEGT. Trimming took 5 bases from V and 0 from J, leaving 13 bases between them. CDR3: CASSQQGPATNEKLFF. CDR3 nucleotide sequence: TGTGCCAGCAGTCAACAGGGCCCAGCAACTAATGAAAAACTGTTTTTT.

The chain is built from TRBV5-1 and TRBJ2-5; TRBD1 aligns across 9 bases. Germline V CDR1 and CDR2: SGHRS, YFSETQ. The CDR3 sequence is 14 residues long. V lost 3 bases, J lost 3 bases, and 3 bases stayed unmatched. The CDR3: CASSSRTGEETQYF. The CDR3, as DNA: TGCGCCAGCAGCTCCCGGACAGGGGAAGAGACCCAGTACTTC.

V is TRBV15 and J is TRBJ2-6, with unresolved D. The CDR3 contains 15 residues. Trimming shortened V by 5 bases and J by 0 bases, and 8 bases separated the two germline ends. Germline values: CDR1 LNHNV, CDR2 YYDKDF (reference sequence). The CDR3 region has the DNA TGTGCCACCAGCCTGCTAAGCTCTGGGGCCAACGTCCTGACTTTC. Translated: CATSLLSSGANVLTF.

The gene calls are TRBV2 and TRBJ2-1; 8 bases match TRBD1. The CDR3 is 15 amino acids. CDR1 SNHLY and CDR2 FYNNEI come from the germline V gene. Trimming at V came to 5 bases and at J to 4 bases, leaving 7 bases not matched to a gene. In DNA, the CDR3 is TGTGCCAGCAGTCTCGACAGGGGAAATTACAATGAGCAGTTCTTC. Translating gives CASSLDRGNYNEQFF.

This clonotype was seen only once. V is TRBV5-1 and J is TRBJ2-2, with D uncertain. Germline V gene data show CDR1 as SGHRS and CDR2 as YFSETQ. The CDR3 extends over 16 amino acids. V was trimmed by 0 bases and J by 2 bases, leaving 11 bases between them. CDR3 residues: CASSLGPARNTGELFF. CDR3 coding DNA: TGCGCCAGCAGCTTGGGTCCCGCACGCAACACCGGGGAGCTGTTTTTT. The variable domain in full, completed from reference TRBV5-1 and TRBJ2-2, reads KAGVTQTPRYLIKTRGQQVTLSCSPISGHRSVSWYQQTPGQGLQFLFEYFSETQRNKGNFPGRFSGRQFSNSRSEMNVSTLELGDSALYLCASSLGPARNTGELFFGEGSRLTVL.

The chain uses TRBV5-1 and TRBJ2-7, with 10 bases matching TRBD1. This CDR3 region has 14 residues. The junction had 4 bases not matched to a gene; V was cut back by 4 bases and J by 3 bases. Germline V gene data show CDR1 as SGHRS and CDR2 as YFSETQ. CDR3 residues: CASSPDRGVYEQYF. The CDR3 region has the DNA TGCGCCAGCAGCCCGGACAGGGGGGTCTACGAGCAGTACTTC.

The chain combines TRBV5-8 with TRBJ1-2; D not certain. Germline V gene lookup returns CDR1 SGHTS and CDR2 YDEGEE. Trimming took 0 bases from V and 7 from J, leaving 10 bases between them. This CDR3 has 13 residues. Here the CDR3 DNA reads TGTGCCAGCAGCTTGGAAAGGCATCTTGGCTACACCTTC. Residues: CASSLERHLGYTF.

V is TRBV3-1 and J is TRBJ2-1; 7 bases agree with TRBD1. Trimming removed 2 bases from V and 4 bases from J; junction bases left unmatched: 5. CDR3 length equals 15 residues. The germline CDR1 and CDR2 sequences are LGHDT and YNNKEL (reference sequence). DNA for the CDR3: TGTGCCAGCAGCCAAACCCGGGACAGTTACAATGAGCAGTTCTTC. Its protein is CASSQTRDSYNEQFF.

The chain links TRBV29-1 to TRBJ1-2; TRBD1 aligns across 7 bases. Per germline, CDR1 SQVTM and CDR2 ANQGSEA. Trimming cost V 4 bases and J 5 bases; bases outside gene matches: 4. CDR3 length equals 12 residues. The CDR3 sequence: CSVGGGSYGYTF. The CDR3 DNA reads TGCAGCGTTGGAGGGGGCTCGTATGGCTACACCTTC.

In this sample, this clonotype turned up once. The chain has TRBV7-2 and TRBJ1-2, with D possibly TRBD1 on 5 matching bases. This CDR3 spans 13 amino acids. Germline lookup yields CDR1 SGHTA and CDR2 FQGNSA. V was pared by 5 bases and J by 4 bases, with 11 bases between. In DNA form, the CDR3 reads TGTGCCAGCAGCGAGAGGGGCAGCTATGGCTACACCTTC. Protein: CASSERGSYGYTF.

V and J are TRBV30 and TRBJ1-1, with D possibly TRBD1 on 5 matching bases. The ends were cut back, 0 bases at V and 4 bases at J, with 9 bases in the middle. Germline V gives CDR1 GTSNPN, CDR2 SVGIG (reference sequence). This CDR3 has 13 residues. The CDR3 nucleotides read TGTGCCTGGAGTGTGGGGCAGGTCACTGAAGCTTTCTTT. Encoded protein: CAWSVGQVTEAFF.

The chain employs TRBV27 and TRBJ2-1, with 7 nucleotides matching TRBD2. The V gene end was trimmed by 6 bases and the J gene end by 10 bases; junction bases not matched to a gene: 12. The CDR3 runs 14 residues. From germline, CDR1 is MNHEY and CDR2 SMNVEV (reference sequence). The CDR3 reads CASSSSGLSREQFF. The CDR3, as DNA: TGTGCCAGCAGCTCTAGCGGCCTTTCTCGGGAGCAGTTCTTC.

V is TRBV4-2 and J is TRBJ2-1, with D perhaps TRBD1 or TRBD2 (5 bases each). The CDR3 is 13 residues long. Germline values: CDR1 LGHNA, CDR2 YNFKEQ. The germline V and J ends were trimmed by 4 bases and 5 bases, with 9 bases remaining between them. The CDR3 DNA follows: TGTGCCAGCAGCCGTGGGGACGACAATGAGCAGTTCTTC. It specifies CASSRGDDNEQFF.

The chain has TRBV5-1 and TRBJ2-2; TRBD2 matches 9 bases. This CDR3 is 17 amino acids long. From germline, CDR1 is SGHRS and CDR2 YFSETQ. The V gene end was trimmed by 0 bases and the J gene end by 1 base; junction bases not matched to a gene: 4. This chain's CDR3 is CASSLGLAVMNTGELFF. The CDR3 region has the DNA TGCGCCAGCAGCTTGGGACTAGCGGTAATGAACACCGGGGAGCTGTTTTTT.